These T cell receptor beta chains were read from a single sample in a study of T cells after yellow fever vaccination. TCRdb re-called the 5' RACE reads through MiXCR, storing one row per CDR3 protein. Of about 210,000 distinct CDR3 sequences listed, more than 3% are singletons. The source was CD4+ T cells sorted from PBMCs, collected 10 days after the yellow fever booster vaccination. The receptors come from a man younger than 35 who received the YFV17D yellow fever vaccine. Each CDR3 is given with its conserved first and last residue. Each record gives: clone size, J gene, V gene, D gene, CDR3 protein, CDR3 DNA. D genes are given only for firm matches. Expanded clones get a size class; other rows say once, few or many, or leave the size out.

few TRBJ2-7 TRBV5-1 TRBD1 CASSSGQGSYEQYF TGCGCCAGCAGCTCGGGACAGGGCTCCTACGAGCAGTACTTC
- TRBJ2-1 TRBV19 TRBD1 CASTPTGGGEQFF TGTGCCAGTACCCCGACAGGGGGCGGTGAGCAGTTCTTC
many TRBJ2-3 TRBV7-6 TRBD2 CASASGPRTDTQYF TGTGCCAGCGCTAGCGGCCCCAGGACAGATACGCAGTATTTT
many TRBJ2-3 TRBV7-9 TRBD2 CASSLASGDTDTQYF TGTGCCAGCAGTTTGGCTAGCGGGGACACAGATACGCAGTATTTT
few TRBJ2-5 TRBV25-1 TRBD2 CASSGGGLGETQYF TGTGCCAGTAGTGGCGGGGGGTTGGGAGAGACCCAGTACTTC
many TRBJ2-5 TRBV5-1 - CASSLTPGPLQETQYF TGCGCCAGCAGCCTCACGCCAGGGCCCCTTCAAGAGACCCAGTACTTC
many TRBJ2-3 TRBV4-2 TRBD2 CASSQDNLVAGNSTDTQYF TGTGCCAGCAGCCAAGATAACCTGGTAGCGGGCAATAGCACAGATACGCAGTATTTT
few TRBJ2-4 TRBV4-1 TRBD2 CASSIGLAGVPDIQYF TGCGCCAGCAGCATTGGACTAGCGGGGGTTCCGGACATTCAGTACTTC
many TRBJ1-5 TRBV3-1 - CASSQMSNQPQHF TGTGCCAGCAGCCAAATGAGCAATCAGCCCCAGCATTTT
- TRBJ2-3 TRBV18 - CASSPMRTDTQYF TGTGCCAGCTCACCAATGAGGACAGATACGCAGTATTTT
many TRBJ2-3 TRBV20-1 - CSARELGGGPRDTQYF TGCAGTGCTAGAGAATTGGGCGGCGGGCCCCGAGATACGCAGTATTTT
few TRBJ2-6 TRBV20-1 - CSASGGSPHSGANVLTF TGCAGTGCTAGTGGGGGGAGCCCGCACTCTGGGGCCAACGTCCTGACTTTC
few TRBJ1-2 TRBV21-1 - CASSNFFRDRGYGYTF TGTGCCAGCAGCAATTTCTTCCGGGACAGGGGTTATGGCTACACCTTC
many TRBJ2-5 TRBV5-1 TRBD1 CASSLAGTGRETQYF TGCGCCAGCAGCTTGGCTGGGACAGGGAGAGAGACCCAGTACTTC
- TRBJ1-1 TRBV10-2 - CASRTGYSTEAFF TGCGCCAGCCGAACAGGGTATTCCACTGAAGCTTTCTTT
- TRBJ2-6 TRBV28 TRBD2 CASSSPGGAISGANVLTF TGTGCCAGCAGCTCCCCGGGGGGGGCGATCTCTGGGGCCAACGTCCTGACTTTC
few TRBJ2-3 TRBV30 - CAWSVRERDTQYF TGTGCCTGGAGTGTACGGGAGAGGGATACGCAGTATTTT
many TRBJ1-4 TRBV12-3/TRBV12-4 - CASSTEPFGEKLFF TGTGCCAGCAGTACCGAGCCTTTTGGAGAAAAACTGTTTTTT
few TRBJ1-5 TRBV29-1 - CSVGGSTDQPQHF TGCAGCGTTGGGGGGTCAACGGATCAGCCCCAGCATTTT
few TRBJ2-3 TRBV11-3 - CASSLGPGTDTQYF TGTGCCAGCAGCTTGGGGCCAGGCACAGATACGCAGTATTTT
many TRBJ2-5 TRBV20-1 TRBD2 CSASPSSGGQETQYF TGCAGTGCTTCGCCTTCTAGCGGGGGCCAAGAGACCCAGTACTTC
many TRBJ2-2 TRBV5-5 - CASSGGRGNTGELFF TGTGCCAGCAGTGGAGGTCGGGGGAACACCGGGGAGCTGTTTTTT
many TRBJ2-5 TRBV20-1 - CSAPGGETQYF TGCAGTGCCCCGGGTGGGGAGACCCAGTACTTC
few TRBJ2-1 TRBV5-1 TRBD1 CASSGGQSSYNEQFF TGCGCCAGCAGCGGGGGACAGAGCTCCTACAATGAGCAGTTCTTC
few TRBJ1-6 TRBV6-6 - CASSYKIPYNSPLHF TGTGCCAGCAGTTACAAGATACCTTATAATTCACCCCTCCACTTT
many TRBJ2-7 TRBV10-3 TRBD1 CAISGPGQGARGQYF TGTGCCATCAGTGGCCCCGGACAGGGGGCGCGTGGGCAGTACTTC
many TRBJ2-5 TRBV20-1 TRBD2 CSASPEYLRGGQETQYF TGCAGTGCTAGCCCCGAGTACCTGCGGGGGGGGCAGGAGACCCAGTACTTC
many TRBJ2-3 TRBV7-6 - CASSLKADTDTQYF TGTGCCAGCAGCTTAAAGGCGGACACAGATACGCAGTATTTT
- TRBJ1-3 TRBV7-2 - CASSLSLIRPPLGNTIYF TGTGCCAGCAGCTTAAGTCTTATAAGACCGCCACTCGGAAACACCATATATTTT
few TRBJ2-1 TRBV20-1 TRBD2 CSAAGGTFNEQFF TGCAGTGCGGCGGGGGGTACTTTCAATGAGCAGTTCTTC
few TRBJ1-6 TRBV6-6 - CASSHTGEGSPLHF TGTGCCAGCAGCCATACAGGAGAGGGTTCACCCCTCCACTTT
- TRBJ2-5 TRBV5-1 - CASSLRTPQETQYF TGCGCCAGCAGCTTACGGACACCACAAGAGACCCAGTACTTC
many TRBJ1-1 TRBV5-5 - CASSPTYQNTEAFF TGTGCCAGCAGCCCCACGTATCAGAACACTGAAGCTTTCTTT
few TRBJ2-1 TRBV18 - CASSDTRSYNEQFF TGTGCCAGCTCAGATACACGGTCCTACAATGAGCAGTTCTTC
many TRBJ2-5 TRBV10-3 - CAIGIAGVETQYF TGTGCCATCGGGATAGCAGGTGTCGAGACCCAGTACTTC
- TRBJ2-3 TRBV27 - CASSPSRWAGGDTQYF TGTGCCAGCAGCCCATCGAGGTGGGCTGGGGGAGATACGCAGTATTTT
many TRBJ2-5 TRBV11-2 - CASSLGRQIGTQYF TGTGCCAGCAGCTTAGGAAGGCAGATCGGGACCCAGTACTTC